This entry lists 17 T cell receptor beta chains sequenced from one sample in a study of blood T cell repertoires in COVID-19. The table came from immunoSEQ multiplex PCR; TCRdb's copy has only in-frame clones and leaves some out. The top ten clones hold approximately 9.3% of a sample with approximately 340,000 clones, about 91% of them seen once. Material: peripheral blood. Receptors originate from a man between 25 and 39 years old with COVID-19, enrolled during active disease.

This chain links TRBV19 with TRBJ2-5, with TRBD1 as a possible D gene (5 bases). The CDR3 extends over 15 amino acids. CDR1 LNHDA and CDR2 SQIVND come from the germline V gene (reference sequence). The V gene lost 3 bases and the J gene lost 0 bases, with 11 bases spanning the gap. In DNA, the CDR3 is TGTGCCAGTAGTATTAGGCAGGGAAACCAAGAGACCCAGTACTTC. Protein: CASSIRQGNQETQYF.

The chain is built from TRBV27 and TRBJ1-1; a weak D match, TRBD1 (5 bases). Germline V gives CDR1 MNHEY, CDR2 SMNVEV (reference sequence). There are 15 residues in the CDR3. The V end was cut by 3 bases, the J end by 1 base, with 12 bases between. CDR3 bases: TGTGCCAGCAGTTTTAACGGCGGGGGGAACACTGAAGCTTTCTTT. It is translated as CASSFNGGGNTEAFF.

The V gene is TRBV7-3, the J gene TRBJ2-1; 12 bases are shared with TRBD2. This CDR3 comprises 16 residues. Losses at the gene ends were 3 bases for V and 4 bases for J; bases not matched to a gene: 4. Germline assignment: CDR1 SGHTA and CDR2 FQGTGA. CDR3 sequence: CASSLTSGGSYNEQFF. In nucleotides, the CDR3 is TGTGCCAGCAGCTTGACTAGCGGGGGTTCATACAATGAGCAGTTCTTC.

This chain joins TRBV28 and TRBJ1-6, with 8 positions matching TRBD1. Germline assignment: CDR1 MDHEN and CDR2 SYDVKM. The CDR3 runs to 16 residues. J lost 4 bases, V lost 5 bases, and 7 bases had no gene match. The chain's CDR3 is CASSTTGEPYNSPLHF. The CDR3 DNA follows: TGTGCCAGCAGTACGACAGGGGAGCCTTATAATTCACCCCTCCACTTT.

The chain carries TRBV7-2 and TRBJ1-1; TRBD1 aligns across 9 bases. Germline V gene sequence: CDR1 SGHTA, CDR2 FQGNSA. The junction had 0 bases not matched to a gene; V was cut back by 0 bases and J by 1 base. The CDR3 contains 15 residues. The CDR3 bases are TGTGCCAGCAGCTTAGCGGGACAGGGGAACACTGAAGCTTTCTTT. It specifies CASSLAGQGNTEAFF. Variable domain in full (rest from reference TRBV7-2 and TRBJ1-1): GAGVSQSPSNKVTEKGKDVELRCDPISGHTALYWYRQSLGQGLEFLIYFQGNSAPDKSGLPSDRFSAERTGGSVSTLTIQRTQQEDSAVYLCASSLAGQGNTEAFFGQGTRLTVV.

CDR3 coding DNA: TGTGCCAGCAGTTACACCCTCGGGGGGTTTGCCACTAATGAAAAACTGTTTTTT. This sequence encodes CASSYTLGGFATNEKLFF. The J gene is TRBJ1-4, the V gene TRBV6-2 or TRBV6-3; maybe TRBD1 (5 bases). The CDR3 is 18 residues long. Germline CDR1 MNHEY, CDR2 SVGEGT. Trimming cost V 2 bases and J 2 bases, with 18 bases left between them.

This clone has only one observation. V usage is TRBV18 and J usage is TRBJ2-3; 8 bases match TRBD2. The length of the CDR3 is 14 residues. V was clipped by 6 bases and J by 1 base; unmatched bases: 3. CDR1 is KGHSH and CDR2 is LQKENI in the germline V gene. As DNA, the CDR3 is TGTGCCAGCTCCCGGGGACTAGGCACAGATACGCAGTATTTT. Translating gives CASSRGLGTDTQYF.

The CDR3 nucleotides read TGTGCCAGCAGCCACGGGACAGGGCTAGAGACCCAGTACTTC. It is translated as CASSHGTGLETQYF. The V and J genes are TRBV3-1 (or the pseudogene TRBV3-2) and TRBJ2-5; 9 nucleotides agree with TRBD1. Trimming cost V 3 bases and J 4 bases; bases outside gene matches: 3. Germline CDR1 reads LGHDT; CDR2 reads YNNKEL (reference sequence). The length of the CDR3 is 14 residues.

The chain carries TRBV20-1 and TRBJ2-1, with TRBD1 matching over 11 bases. The CDR3 spans 11 residues. The junction had 0 bases not matched to a gene; V was cut back by 5 bases and J by 9 bases. Germline V gene sequence: CDR1 DFQATT, CDR2 SNEGSKA (reference sequence). CDR3 in amino acids: CSAGQGAEQFF. In nucleotides, the CDR3 is TGCAGTGCTGGACAGGGGGCTGAGCAGTTCTTC.

This clone was observed a few times. DNA for the CDR3: TGTGTGTCGACAGGGGACTCCTACGAGCAGTACTTC. It codes for CVSTGDSYEQYF. This rearrangement joins TRBV2 to TRBJ2-7; 8 positions agree with TRBD1. Germline V gene sequence: CDR1 SNHLY, CDR2 FYNNEI. The CDR3 runs 12 residues.

The rearrangement links TRBV19 to TRBJ2-3, with D uncertain. This CDR3 is 14 amino acids long. Trimming removed 1 base at V and 1 base at J, with 6 bases between. Germline V gene sequence: CDR1 LNHDA, CDR2 SQIVND (reference sequence). CDR3 sequence (DNA): TGTGCCAGTAGTATAGCGCAGGGCACAGATACGCAGTATTTT. Its translation is CASSIAQGTDTQYF.

The rearrangement joins TRBV27 to TRBJ2-1, with TRBD2 identical over 8 bases. With V trimmed by 2 bases and J by 2 bases, 5 bases remained unmatched. Germline CDR1 MNHEY, CDR2 SMNVEV (reference sequence). The CDR3 contains 16 residues. The CDR3 sequence is CASSLRPGGPYNEQFF. The CDR3 bases are TGTGCCAGCAGTTTAAGGCCGGGGGGGCCCTACAATGAGCAGTTCTTC.

The table lists this clone with a count of one. CDR3 protein: CASSPWGQVGYEQYF. The CDR3 DNA reads TGTGCCAGCAGCCCCTGGGGACAGGTCGGCTACGAGCAGTACTTC. This chain links TRBV7-2 with TRBJ2-7, with TRBD1 identical over 8 bases. The ends lost 5 bases at V and 3 bases at J; junction bases unmatched: 9. This CDR3 has 15 residues. The germline V gene encodes CDR1 SGHTA and CDR2 FQGNSA.

The rearrangement uses TRBV5-8 and TRBJ2-2, with D maybe TRBD2 (6 bases). Trimming took off 3 bases at V and 6 bases at J, with 9 bases between the two ends. The CDR3 is made up of 13 amino acids. Germline lookup yields CDR1 SGHTS and CDR2 YDEGEE. CDR3 residues: CASSWRVPGELFF. The CDR3 DNA is TGTGCCAGCAGCTGGAGGGTTCCCGGGGAGCTGTTTTTT. Full variable domain (outside the CDR3, taken from reference TRBV5-8 and TRBJ2-2): EAGVTQSPTHLIKTRGQQATLRCSPISGHTSVYWYQQALGLGLQFLLWYDEGEERNRGNFPPRFSGRQFPNYSSELNVNALELEDSALYLCASSWRVPGELFFGEGSRLTVL.

Of note for this clone: Other DNA sequences from this sample encode an identical CDR3 as well. This sequence joins TRBV19 and TRBJ1-5, with unresolved D. The CDR3 contains 13 residues. Germline values: CDR1 LNHDA, CDR2 SQIVND (reference sequence). V dropped 4 bases and J dropped 3 bases, with 7 bases sitting between them. In nucleotides, the CDR3 is TGTGCCAGTAGTACCGGGTTCAATCAGCCCCAGCATTTT. Protein sequence: CASSTGFNQPQHF.

V is TRBV24-1 and J is TRBJ2-1; D might be TRBD2 (5 bases). Trimming removed 3 bases at V and 0 bases at J, with 14 bases between. The CDR3 length is 17 residues. Germline V gene data show CDR1 as KGHDR and CDR2 as SFDVKD. The CDR3 spells CATSDTSGISSYNEQFF. The CDR3 bases are TGTGCCACCAGTGATACCTCGGGGATTAGCTCCTACAATGAGCAGTTCTTC.

The chain joins TRBV4-2 to TRBJ1-2; 9 nucleotides line up with TRBD1. The CDR3 has 15 amino acids. In germline, CDR1 is LGHNA, CDR2 YNFKEQ. Trimming at V came to 2 bases and at J to 4 bases, leaving 5 bases not matched to a gene. CDR3 nucleotides: TGTGCCAGCAGCCAATGGGGGACAGGGACCTATGGCTACACCTTC. It encodes CASSQWGTGTYGYTF.